The 19 T cell receptor beta chains presented below share a single source sample, sequenced in a study of blood T cells in healthy people across ages. Alongside a J-beta primer mix, a sample-barcoded 5' primer served in a second PCR lasting roughly 7 to 11 cycles. TCRdb recomputed calls from the 5' RACE reads with MiXCR, one row per CDR3 protein. The table shows 1.5 million to 2 million distinct CDR3 sequences, with roughly 32% occurring only once. Specimen: blood. The receptors originated from a woman aged 25 to 39 in good health.

This clonotype came up a few times. This sequence joins TRBV12-3 or TRBV12-4 and TRBJ2-1, with 10 positions matching TRBD2. V trimming: 6 bases; J trimming: 7 bases; junction bases outside the gene matches: 15. The CDR3 has 17 residues. The CDR3 sequence: CASSPLGAGGPANEQFF. The CDR3 region has the DNA TGTGCCAGCAGCCCCCTGGGAGCGGGGGGGCCTGCGAATGAGCAGTTCTTC.

The chain carries TRBV2 and TRBJ2-3; 11 nucleotides agree with TRBD2. The CDR3 runs 15 residues. Germline loops: CDR1 SNHLY, CDR2 FYNNEI. V shed 8 bases and J 3 bases; nucleotides not matched to a gene: 7. The CDR3 region is CASVTGTSGTDTQYF. The CDR3 DNA reads as TGTGCCAGCGTTACCGGGACTAGCGGAACAGATACGCAGTATTTT.

The chain couples TRBV7-9 to TRBJ2-2; TRBD1 aligns across 9 bases. CDR1 is SEHNR and CDR2 is FQNEAQ in the germline V gene (reference sequence). The CDR3 length is 18 residues. V shed 1 base, J shed 4 bases, and the junction held 10 bases outside the gene matches. CDR3 bases: TGTGCCAGCAGCTTAGAACCGGGACAGGGTCCTCTCACCGGGGAGCTGTTTTTT. It translates to CASSLEPGQGPLTGELFF.

The genes are TRBV5-4 and TRBJ2-7; 8 positions agree with TRBD1. Trimming removed 4 bases from V and 9 bases from J; junction bases left unmatched: 9. The CDR3 covers 13 residues. CDR1 and CDR2 (germline): SGHNT, YYREEE (reference sequence). The CDR3 loop reads CASSNRTGWGQYF. CDR3 nucleotide sequence: TGTGCCAGCAGCAACAGGACAGGGTGGGGGCAGTACTTC.

V is TRBV30 and J is TRBJ2-3, with TRBD2 identical over 7 bases. CDR1 is GTSNPN and CDR2 is SVGIG in the germline V gene (reference sequence). CDR3 length: 13 amino acids. Germline trimming cut 2 bases from V and 6 bases from J; bases unmatched to any gene: 5. CDR3 in DNA: TGTGCCTGGAGTCCCCCCGGGGGGGATACGCAGTATTTT. It specifies CAWSPPGGDTQYF. The full variable domain, rest sourced from reference TRBV30 and TRBJ2-3, is SQTIHQWPATLVQPVGSPLSLECTVEGTSNPNLYWYRQAAGRGLQLLFYSVGIGQISSEVPQNLSASRPQDRQFILSSKKLLLSDSGFYLCAWSPPGGDTQYFGPGTRLTVL.

This chain uses TRBV27 with TRBJ2-1, with D unclear. CDR1 is MNHEY, CDR2 SMNVEV, per germline (reference sequence). The CDR3 has 14 amino acids. Between the trimmed V and J ends, which lost 3 bases and 5 bases, there was a span of 11 bases. CDR3 loop: CASSFAPSDNEQFF. In DNA, the CDR3 is TGTGCCAGCAGTTTCGCTCCATCCGACAATGAGCAGTTCTTC.

This CDR3 reads CASSQEGGANTGELFF. The CDR3 nucleotides are TGCGCCAGCAGCCAAGAAGGGGGCGCGAACACCGGGGAGCTGTTTTTT. The V gene is TRBV4-1, the J gene TRBJ2-2, with 7 bases identical to TRBD1. Germline V gene data show CDR1 as MGHRA and CDR2 as YSYEKL. The CDR3 runs 16 residues. The trim removed 0 bases at V and 0 bases at J, leaving 1 base unmatched.

In the case of this clonotype: The junction departs from the called germline gene at one end, perhaps through a read error. The rearrangement joins TRBV27 to TRBJ2-4; TRBD2 is a possible D gene (7 bases). With the DNA end fitting TRBJ2-7 better, the J assignment may be wrong. The length of the CDR3 is 14 residues. Germline V gene lookup returns CDR1 MNHEY and CDR2 SMNVEV (reference sequence). As DNA, the CDR3 is TGTGCCGGCAGGCAGCAGGGAGGGGGATACGAGCAGTACTTC. This gives the protein CAGRQQGGGYEQYF.

The J gene is TRBJ1-2, the V gene TRBV4-1; D unclear. The CDR3 consists of 14 residues. The V and J ends lost 1 base and 0 bases respectively, with 6 bases between them. CDR1 and CDR2 (germline): MGHRA, YSYEKL. This CDR3 reads CASSQAVANYGYTF. Here the CDR3 DNA reads TGCGCCAGCAGCCAAGCGGTAGCTAACTATGGCTACACCTTC.

The rearrangement links TRBV20-1 to TRBJ1-5, with D perhaps matching TRBD1 (5 bases). The germline V and J ends were trimmed by 1 base and 0 bases, with 22 bases remaining between them. There are 19 residues in the CDR3. Germline CDR1 DFQATT, CDR2 SNEGSKA (reference sequence). The CDR3 nucleotides read TGCAGTGCTAGAGCCCCAATGGGCGGCAGGGAATTTAGCAATCAGCCCCAGCATTTT. This sequence encodes CSARAPMGGREFSNQPQHF.

The chain couples TRBV10-3 to TRBJ2-7, with 10 bases matching TRBD2. This CDR3 has 14 residues. Trimming cost V 5 bases and J 4 bases; bases outside gene matches: 5. Germline assignment: CDR1 ENHRY and CDR2 SYGVKD. The CDR3 spells CAISSSGGAYEQYF. CDR3 DNA sequence: TGTGCCATCAGTTCGAGCGGGGGGGCGTACGAGCAGTACTTC.

This clonotype was seen more than once but under ten times. This chain joins TRBV6-2 or TRBV6-3 and TRBJ2-7; weak D call: TRBD1 (5 bases). Germline V gives CDR1 MNHEY, CDR2 SVGEGT. V dropped 8 bases and J dropped 5 bases, with 22 bases sitting between them. The CDR3 extends over 15 amino acids. The CDR3 DNA follows: TGTGCCAGCTCATCGGTCCAGGGCGTGGTCGACGAGCAGTACTTC. Translating it yields CASSSVQGVVDEQYF.

J is TRBJ2-3 and V is TRBV5-1, with 7 bases aligning to TRBD2. The CDR3 is 15 amino acids. Germline assignment: CDR1 SGHRS and CDR2 YFSETQ. After removal of 5 bases from V and 1 base from J, the junction contained 7 bases not matched to a gene. This chain's CDR3 is CASRFGRGGTDTQYF. The CDR3 bases are TGCGCCAGCAGATTCGGACGGGGGGGCACAGATACGCAGTATTTT.

CDR3 DNA sequence: TGCAGTGCCCAAATACCGCCGGGTCCATCTATACCATATGGCTACACCTTC. Encoded protein: CSAQIPPGPSIPYGYTF. V is TRBV20-1 and J is TRBJ1-2; no firm D call. The V gene lost 6 bases and the J gene lost 5 bases, with 28 bases spanning the gap. CDR1 DFQATT and CDR2 SNEGSKA come from the germline V gene (reference sequence). The CDR3 is made up of 17 amino acids.

The chain employs TRBV20-1 and TRBJ1-2; perhaps TRBD1 as D (5 bases). This CDR3 region has 12 residues. V lost 6 bases, J lost 8 bases, and 16 bases lay in between. From germline, CDR1 is DFQATT and CDR2 SNEGSKA (reference sequence). The chain's CDR3 is CSAERGVSGYTF. CDR3 nucleotide sequence: TGCAGTGCGGAAAGGGGTGTATCGGGCTACACCTTC.

The table lists this clonotype with a few counts. For the CDR3, the DNA is TGTGCCAGCAGCTTGGAAGCGGGCGTCTCCTACGAGCAGTACTTC. Translated, it gives CASSLEAGVSYEQYF. The chain combines TRBV5-5 with TRBJ2-7, with a possible D match to TRBD2 (6 bases). The CDR3 spans 15 residues. Trimming shortened V by 0 bases and J by 0 bases, and 10 bases separated the two germline ends. CDR1 SGHKS and CDR2 YYEKEE come from the germline V gene (reference sequence). Supplemented by reference TRBV5-5 and TRBJ2-7, the full variable domain reads DAGVTQSPTHLIKTRGQQVTLRCSPISGHKSVSWYQQVLGQGPQFIFQYYEKEERGRGNFPDRFSARQFPNYSSELNVNALLLGDSALYLCASSLEAGVSYEQYFGPGTRLTVT.

This sequence joins TRBV29-1 and TRBJ2-1; the match to TRBD2 covers 12 bases. This CDR3 has 15 residues. The germline CDR1 and CDR2 sequences are SQVTM and ANQGSEA. V shed 2 bases, J shed 3 bases, and the junction held 2 bases outside the gene matches. This chain's CDR3 is CSVERLAGDYNEQFF. CDR3 coding DNA: TGCAGCGTTGAAAGACTAGCGGGGGACTACAATGAGCAGTTCTTC.

Comment on this clonotype: One base away lies a much larger clone, so this may be a sequencing read error. J is TRBJ2-3 and V is TRBV4-1; 7 bases line up with TRBD2. The CDR3 sequence is 17 residues long. V trimming: 1 base; J trimming: 3 bases; junction bases outside the gene matches: 10. Germline V CDR1 and CDR2: MGHRA, YSYEKL. This CDR3 reads CASSQGYNGGKTDTQYF. Here the CDR3 DNA reads TGCGCCAGCAGCCAAGGTTATAACGGGGGGAAAACAGATACGCAGTATTTT.

The J gene is TRBJ1-2, the V gene TRBV20-1; 9 bases map to TRBD1. Germline CDR1 is DFQATT and CDR2 is SNEGSKA (reference sequence). The length of the CDR3 is 15 residues. V dropped 0 bases and J dropped 4; count of bases not matched to a gene: 6. CDR3 residues: CSARERTGAGYGYTF. The CDR3 nucleotides read TGCAGTGCTAGAGAGAGGACAGGGGCGGGCTATGGCTACACCTTC.